Shown below are 29 T cell receptor beta chains from a single sample sequenced in a study of T cells in Graves' hyperthyroidism and ophthalmopathy (dated by TCRdb to about 2019). The library came from multiplex PCR. TCRdb lists the instrument as Illumina HiSeq 2000. Amplification of TCR beta CDR3 regions was carried out from RNA transcripts. The first round of RT-PCR for the TCR CDR3 was performed with the HTBI primer set and the Qiagen OneStep RT-PCR kit. TCRdb itself trimmed the public reads at Q25 with fastp, ran MiXCR and retained productive beta chains. Each entry merges the rows of one CDR3 protein and shows their most common DNA and genes. This sample has about 640,000 distinct CDR3 sequences in its table, and roughly 15% of those were observed once. Under 15% of the sample comes from the top ten. Sequencing input: blood. These receptor sequences come from a woman aged 45-59 years with Graves' ophthalmopathy.

This clonotype was detected only a few times. A read error is possible here, since a much larger clone lies one base away. The chain combines TRBV14 with TRBJ2-1; no clear D gene. Trimming shortened V by 3 bases and J by 4 bases, and 4 bases separated the two germline ends. Per germline, CDR1 SGHDN and CDR2 FVKESK. This CDR3 is 12 amino acids long. CDR3 nucleotide sequence: TGTGCCAGCAGCCATGATTACAATGAGCAGTTCTTC. Protein sequence: CASSHDYNEQFF.

This clonotype was seen a handful of times. The rearrangement joins TRBV5-1 to TRBJ2-5, with D possibly matching TRBD1 (6 bases). Germline loops: CDR1 SGHRS, CDR2 YFSETQ. The CDR3 has 16 residues. V lost 1 base, J lost 1 base, and 14 bases lay in between. This chain's CDR3 is CASSLSWETGQETQYF. The CDR3 nucleotides are TGCGCCAGCAGCTTGTCGTGGGAGACAGGCCAAGAGACCCAGTACTTC.

The chain has TRBV6-2 or TRBV6-3 and TRBJ2-3, with D possibly TRBD1 on 5 matching bases. The CDR3 is 16 residues long. Per the germline V gene, CDR1 is MNHEY and CDR2 is SVGEGT. Trimming took off 6 bases at V and 4 bases at J, with 20 bases between the two ends. The CDR3 here is CASSPDSPGGADTQYF. CDR3 sequence (DNA): TGTGCCAGCAGCCCAGACAGTCCGGGCGGCGCAGATACGCAGTATTTT.

In its sample, this clonotype was seen many times. The CDR3 sequence is CASSYRGSNEQFF. For the CDR3, the DNA is TGTGCCAGCAGTTACAGGGGGTCCAATGAGCAGTTCTTC. This rearrangement joins TRBV12-3 or TRBV12-4 to TRBJ2-1; 8 positions match TRBD1. The V segment lost 4 bases and the J segment 6 bases; nucleotides outside the gene matches: 2. The CDR3 extends over 13 amino acids.

Worth noting for this clonotype: This sequence may be a read error, since a much larger clone differs from it by one base. V and J are TRBV12-3 or TRBV12-4 and TRBJ2-7; either TRBD1 or TRBD2 may supply D (6 bases each). Trimming shortened V by 6 bases and J by 5 bases, and 20 bases separated the two germline ends. The CDR3 has 15 residues. The CDR3 DNA sequence: TGTGCCAGCAGCACGGTGGGGGGCTTTTCCCACGAGCAGTACTTC. It codes for CASSTVGGFSHEQYF.

The V and J genes are TRBV24-1 and TRBJ2-3; maybe TRBD1 (6 bases). Trimming removed 3 bases at V and 4 bases at J, with 10 bases between. CDR1 and CDR2 (germline): KGHDR, SFDVKD. The CDR3 length is 14 residues. CDR3 sequence reads: CATSDPQGPDTQYF. The CDR3 region has the DNA TGTGCCACCAGTGATCCCCAGGGGCCAGATACGCAGTATTTT.

This clonotype has a handful of counts. This chain uses TRBV12-3 or TRBV12-4 with TRBJ1-2, with D possibly being TRBD1 (6 bases). V was cut by 4 bases and J by 7 bases, with 13 bases left in between. The CDR3 spans 13 residues. The CDR3 DNA reads as TGTGCCAGCAGTTCCCCAGGGGAGGGTGGCTACACCTTC. It yields the protein CASSSPGEGGYTF.

At least ten counts were recorded for this clonotype. This CDR3 reads CASSSLGRRNEQFF. For the CDR3, the DNA is TGTGCCAGCAGCTCCCTCGGGCGCAGAAATGAGCAGTTCTTC. The V gene is TRBV7-6, the J gene TRBJ2-1; no firm D call. The CDR3 is made up of 14 amino acids. Germline CDR1 SGHVS, CDR2 FNYEAQ. V was trimmed by 4 bases and J by 7 bases, leaving 14 bases between them.

There are many counts of this clonotype. The rearrangement joins TRBV6-1 to TRBJ1-5; a possible D gene is TRBD1 (5 bases). V was pared by 6 bases and J by 0 bases, with 12 bases between. This CDR3 comprises 15 residues. From germline, CDR1 is MNHNS and CDR2 SASEGT. The CDR3 nucleotides are TGTGCCAGCAGGGTAGACAGACTTAGCAATCAGCCCCAGCATTTT. As protein: CASRVDRLSNQPQHF.

At least ten counts were recorded for this clonotype. V usage is TRBV20-1 and J usage is TRBJ2-5; TRBD2 matches at 13 bases. Per germline, CDR1 DFQATT and CDR2 SNEGSKA (reference sequence). The CDR3 is 14 residues long. Trimming removed 6 bases from V and 3 bases from J; junction bases left unmatched: 4. Written as DNA, the CDR3 is TGCAGTGCCGTTGGACTAGCGGGAGAAGAGACCCAGTACTTC. This encodes CSAVGLAGEETQYF.

This clonotype was found many times. The DNA for the CDR3 is TGTGCCAGCTCACCAACAGGGGGCAAGAACACTGAAGCTTTCTTT. Translating gives CASSPTGGKNTEAFF. The rearrangement joins TRBV18 to TRBJ1-1, with 9 bases that match TRBD1. V lost 2 bases, J lost 1 base, and 2 bases stayed unmatched. This CDR3 has 15 amino acids. Germline CDR1 reads KGHSH; CDR2 reads LQKENI.

CDR3 sequence: CASDLNTEAFF. For the CDR3, the DNA is TGTGCCAGCGACCTGAACACTGAAGCTTTCTTT. The chain is built from TRBV2 and TRBJ1-1, with unresolved D. There are 11 residues in the CDR3. Germline assignment: CDR1 SNHLY and CDR2 FYNNEI. Trimming pared 8 bases from V and 0 bases from J, leaving 4 bases between.

Concerning this clonotype itself: A much larger clone differs by one base, so this may be a read error. Here the CDR3 reads CTSSSPGQGLPEAFF. The CDR3 nucleotides read TGTACCAGCAGCTCACCGGGACAGGGGTTACCTGAAGCTTTCTTT. The chain combines TRBV11-3 with TRBJ1-1; 10 nucleotides line up with TRBD1. CDR1 and CDR2 from the germline V gene are SGHNT and YENEEA. There are 15 residues in the CDR3.

On this clonotype itself: A much more abundant neighbour one base away suggests this may be a read error. The chain recombines TRBV20-1 with TRBJ2-7; 8 bases map to TRBD2. The CDR3 totals 14 residues. In germline, CDR1 is DFQATT, CDR2 SNEGSKA (reference sequence). CDR3 sequence: CSALGAGGPHEQHF. DNA of the CDR3: TGCAGTGCTCTGGGGGCGGGAGGCCCCCACGAGCAGCACTTC.

This clonotype occurred a few times. The gene calls are TRBV6-2 or TRBV6-3 and TRBJ2-3; 8 nucleotides align to TRBD2. There are 14 residues in the CDR3. V trimming: 6 bases; J trimming: 4 bases; junction bases outside the gene matches: 6. Germline CDR1 reads MNHEY; CDR2 reads SVGEGT. This CDR3 is CASRAGGSADTQYF. Written as DNA, the CDR3 is TGTGCCAGCAGGGCGGGAGGTAGTGCAGATACGCAGTATTTT.

CDR3 nucleotide sequence: TGTGCCATCAGTCAAACAGGGGCCTCGAACACTGAAGCTTTCTTT. This encodes CAISQTGASNTEAFF. The V and J genes are TRBV10-3 and TRBJ1-1, with 7 bases matching TRBD1. CDR3 length equals 15 residues. Germline CDR1 ENHRY, CDR2 SYGVKD. V dropped 5 bases and J dropped 1; count of bases not matched to a gene: 7.

There are many counts of this clonotype. V gene TRBV20-1 combines with J gene TRBJ2-1, with TRBD1 matching over 9 bases. After removal of 3 bases from V and 10 bases from J, the junction contained 7 bases not matched to a gene. Germline CDR1 DFQATT, CDR2 SNEGSKA (reference sequence). This CDR3 region has 13 residues. CDR3 in amino acids: CSASRDRVLEQFF. In DNA, the CDR3 is TGCAGTGCTAGCCGGGACAGGGTATTGGAGCAGTTCTTC.

The chain couples TRBV7-9 to TRBJ1-4; 9 bases agree with TRBD1. Losses at the gene ends were 5 bases for V and 13 bases for J; bases not matched to a gene: 5. Germline CDR1 reads SEHNR; CDR2 reads FQNEAQ (reference sequence). The CDR3 contains 12 residues. Here the CDR3 reads CASSDGTGILFF. DNA of the CDR3: TGTGCCAGCAGCGACGGGACAGGGATACTGTTTTTT.

The genes are TRBV4-1 and TRBJ2-2; possible D gene TRBD2, 5 bases. From germline, CDR1 is MGHRA and CDR2 YSYEKL. The V and J ends lost 4 bases and 4 bases respectively, with 10 bases between them. This CDR3 region has 14 residues. The CDR3 DNA reads as TGCGCCAGCAGCCGAGGACTGAGCACCGGGGAGCTGTTTTTT. It translates to CASSRGLSTGELFF.

Many counts were recorded for this clonotype. V usage is TRBV7-9 and J usage is TRBJ2-3; the match to TRBD2 covers 8 bases. The CDR3 has 14 residues. V lost 5 bases and J lost 4; bases outside the gene matches: 5. The V gene's germline CDR1 is SEHNR and CDR2 FQNEAQ (reference sequence). The CDR3 nucleotides read TGTGCCAGCAGCCAGCGGGAGAACGCAGATACGCAGTATTTT. It is translated as CASSQRENADTQYF.

Turning to this clonotype: With a much larger clone just one base away, this may be a read error. The genes are TRBV7-6 and TRBJ2-1; D is uncertain. V dropped 1 base and J dropped 6 bases, with 13 bases sitting between them. The CDR3 is 15 amino acids. Germline V lookup: CDR1 SGHVS, CDR2 FNYEAQ. In DNA form, the CDR3 reads TGTGCCAGCAGCTTAGGGGAACCCCCCTGCAATGAGCAGTTCTTC. Translation gives CASSLGEPPCNEQFF.

At least ten counts were recorded for this clonotype. The rearrangement links TRBV28 to TRBJ2-7; TRBD1 is a possible D gene (5 bases). The CDR3 length is 13 residues. Trimming shortened V by 7 bases and J by 1 base, and 11 bases separated the two germline ends. Germline V lookup: CDR1 MDHEN, CDR2 SYDVKM. The CDR3 region has the DNA TGTGCCAGCAATCAGGGTAGTTCCTACGAGCAGTACTTC. Translated, it gives CASNQGSSYEQYF.

This clonotype has more than one count but fewer than ten. One end of the junction varies from germline; a read error may be responsible. CDR3 DNA: TGTGCCAGCAGCTTAGGGCGTCGGCTAATAGCCGAAAACATTCAGTACTTC. Its protein is CASSLGRRLIAENIQYF. V gene TRBV7-8 combines with J gene TRBJ2-4; D uncertain. This CDR3 region has 17 residues. Germline loops: CDR1 SGHVS, CDR2 FQNEAQ. The variable domain in full, completed from reference TRBV7-8 and TRBJ2-4, reads GAGVSQSPRYKVAKRGQDVALRCDPISGHVSLFWYQQALGQGPEFLTYFQNEAQLDKSGLPSDRFFAERPEGSVSTLKIQRTQQEDSAVYLCASSLGRRLIAENIQYFGAGTRLSVL.

This clonotype has a count of ten or more. This chain uses TRBV7-9 with TRBJ2-7; no definite D call. V lost 3 bases and J 2 bases, leaving 8 bases between the germline ends. The CDR3 length is 13 residues. CDR1 and CDR2 from the germline V gene are SEHNR and FQNEAQ (reference sequence). The CDR3 DNA sequence: TGTGCCAGCAGCTTTGAAGCTACCTACGAGCAGTACTTC. Its protein is CASSFEATYEQYF.

The chain is built from TRBV28 and TRBJ1-5; the match to TRBD1 covers 7 bases. This CDR3 region has 14 residues. Per germline, CDR1 MDHEN and CDR2 SYDVKM. Trimming cost V 8 bases and J 4 bases; bases outside gene matches: 8. The DNA for the CDR3 is TGTGCCAGCGGAAAGGGACAGCTTAATCAGCCCCAGCATTTT. It encodes CASGKGQLNQPQHF.

This clonotype turned up a few times. This chain joins TRBV18 and TRBJ1-3, with D perhaps matching TRBD1 (5 bases). The CDR3 covers 17 residues. The germline V gene encodes CDR1 KGHSH and CDR2 LQKENI. Between the trimmed V and J ends, which lost 1 base and 3 bases, there was a span of 16 bases. CDR3: CASSPQSGGSRGNTIYF. In DNA form, the CDR3 reads TGTGCCAGCTCACCACAGTCCGGGGGATCTCGTGGAAACACCATATATTTT.

This clonotype was observed at least ten times. V gene TRBV7-2 combines with J gene TRBJ2-1; no reliable D call. In germline, CDR1 is SGHTA, CDR2 FQGNSA. The length of the CDR3 is 16 residues. V shed 5 bases and J shed 0 bases, with 14 bases lying between them. Here the CDR3 DNA reads TGTGCCAGCAGCCCCCTTGGCGTTAGCTCCTACAATGAGCAGTTCTTC. It specifies CASSPLGVSSYNEQFF. The full variable domain, completed using reference TRBV7-2 and TRBJ2-1, is GAGVSQSPSNKVTEKGKDVELRCDPISGHTALYWYRQSLGQGLEFLIYFQGNSAPDKSGLPSDRFSAERTGGSVSTLTIQRTQQEDSAVYLCASSPLGVSSYNEQFFGPGTRLTVL.

In its sample, this clonotype was seen many times. V gene TRBV15 combines with J gene TRBJ2-7; a possible D gene is TRBD1 (5 bases). From germline, CDR1 is LNHNV and CDR2 YYDKDF (reference sequence). The length of the CDR3 is 16 residues. The ends were cut back, 0 bases at V and 2 bases at J, with 14 bases in the middle. The CDR3 nucleotides read TGTGCCACCAGCAGAGATGATTGGGGCGTACCCTACGAGCAGTACTTC. Translated: CATSRDDWGVPYEQYF.

The CDR3 region is CATSDLGTGRDEQFF. The CDR3 nucleotides are TGTGCCACCAGTGACCTGGGGACAGGGAGGGATGAGCAGTTCTTC. The V call is TRBV24-1, the J call TRBJ2-1; 9 positions match TRBD1. Germline V gene lookup returns CDR1 KGHDR and CDR2 SFDVKD. The J segment lost 8 bases and the V segment lost 4 bases, leaving 8 bases of the junction unmatched. CDR3 length equals 15 residues.